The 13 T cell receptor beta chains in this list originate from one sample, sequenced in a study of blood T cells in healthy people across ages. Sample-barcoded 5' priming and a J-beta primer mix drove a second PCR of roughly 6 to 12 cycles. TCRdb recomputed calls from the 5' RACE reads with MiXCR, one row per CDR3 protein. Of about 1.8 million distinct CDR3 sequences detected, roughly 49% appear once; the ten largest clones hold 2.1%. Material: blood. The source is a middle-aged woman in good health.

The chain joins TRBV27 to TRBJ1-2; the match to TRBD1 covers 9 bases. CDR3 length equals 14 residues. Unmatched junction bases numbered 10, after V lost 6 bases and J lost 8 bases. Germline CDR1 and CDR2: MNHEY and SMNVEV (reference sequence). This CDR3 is CASRDTGGATGYTF. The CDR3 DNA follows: TGTGCCAGCAGGGATACAGGGGGCGCAACAGGCTACACCTTC.

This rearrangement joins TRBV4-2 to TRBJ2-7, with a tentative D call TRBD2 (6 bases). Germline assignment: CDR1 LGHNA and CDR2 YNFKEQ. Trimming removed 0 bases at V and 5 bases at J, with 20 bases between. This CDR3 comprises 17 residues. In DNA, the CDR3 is TGTGCCAGCAGCCAAGAAGCCATAGCGGCTCTAAGGAACGAGCAGTACTTC. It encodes CASSQEAIAALRNEQYF.

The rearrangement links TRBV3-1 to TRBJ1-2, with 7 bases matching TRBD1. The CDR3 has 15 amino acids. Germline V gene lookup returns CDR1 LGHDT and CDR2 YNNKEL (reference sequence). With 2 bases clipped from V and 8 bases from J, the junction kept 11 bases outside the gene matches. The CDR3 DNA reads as TGTGCCAGCAGCCAAACTCCGACAGGGTGGGAAGGCTACACCTTC. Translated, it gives CASSQTPTGWEGYTF. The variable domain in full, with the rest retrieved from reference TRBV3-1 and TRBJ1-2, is DTAVSQTPKYLVTQMGNDKSIKCEQNLGHDTMYWYKQDSKKFLKIMFSYNNKELIINETVPNRFSPKSPDKAHLNLHINSLELGDSAVYFCASSQTPTGWEGYTFGSGTRLTVV.

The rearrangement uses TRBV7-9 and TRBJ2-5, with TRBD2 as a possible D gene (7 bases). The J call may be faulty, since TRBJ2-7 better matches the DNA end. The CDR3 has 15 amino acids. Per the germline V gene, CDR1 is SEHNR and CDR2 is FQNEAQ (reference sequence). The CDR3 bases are TGTGCCAGCAGCAAACGACGGGGGGCGGGGGACGAGCAGTACTTC. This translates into CASSKRRGAGDEQYF.

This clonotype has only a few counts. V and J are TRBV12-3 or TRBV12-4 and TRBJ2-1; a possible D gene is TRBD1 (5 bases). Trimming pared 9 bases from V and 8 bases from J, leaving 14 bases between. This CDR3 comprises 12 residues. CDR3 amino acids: CASEIRVDEQFF. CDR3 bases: TGTGCCAGTGAAATCAGGGTCGATGAGCAGTTCTTC.

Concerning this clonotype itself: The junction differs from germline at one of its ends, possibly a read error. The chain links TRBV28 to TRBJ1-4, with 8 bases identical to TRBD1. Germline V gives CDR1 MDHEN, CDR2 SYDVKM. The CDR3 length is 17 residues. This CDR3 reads CASSSSGGRGLGEKLFF. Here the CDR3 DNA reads TGTGCCAGTAGTTCCAGCGGGGGCAGGGGGCTGGGAGAAAAACTGTTTTTT. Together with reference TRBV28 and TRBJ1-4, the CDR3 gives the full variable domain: DVKVTQSSRYLVKRTGEKVFLECVQDMDHENMFWYRQDPGLGLRLIYFSYDVKMKEKGDIPEGYSVSREKKERFSLILESASTNQTSMYLCASSSSGGRGLGEKLFFGSGTQLSVL.

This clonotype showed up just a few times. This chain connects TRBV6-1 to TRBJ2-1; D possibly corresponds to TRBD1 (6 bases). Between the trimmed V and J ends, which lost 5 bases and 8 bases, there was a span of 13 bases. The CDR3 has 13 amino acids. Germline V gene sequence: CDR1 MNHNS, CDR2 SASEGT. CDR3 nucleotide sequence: TGTGCCAGCAGTTTGACAGGTCTCTATGAGCAGTTCTTC. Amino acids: CASSLTGLYEQFF.

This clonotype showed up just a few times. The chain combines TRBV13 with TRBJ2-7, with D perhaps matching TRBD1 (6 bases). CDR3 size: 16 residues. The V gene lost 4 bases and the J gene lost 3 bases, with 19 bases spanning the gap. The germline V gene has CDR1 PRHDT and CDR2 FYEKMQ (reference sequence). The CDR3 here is CASSSKGEGGDYEQYF. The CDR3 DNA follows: TGTGCCAGCAGCTCAAAAGGCGAAGGGGGAGACTACGAGCAGTACTTC.

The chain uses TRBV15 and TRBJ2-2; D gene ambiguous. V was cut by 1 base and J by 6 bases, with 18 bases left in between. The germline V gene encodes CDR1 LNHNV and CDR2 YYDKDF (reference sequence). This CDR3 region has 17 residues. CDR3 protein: CATSRGLRPTKAGELFF. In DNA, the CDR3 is TGTGCCACCAGCAGAGGTTTGCGGCCGACAAAGGCCGGGGAGCTGTTTTTT.

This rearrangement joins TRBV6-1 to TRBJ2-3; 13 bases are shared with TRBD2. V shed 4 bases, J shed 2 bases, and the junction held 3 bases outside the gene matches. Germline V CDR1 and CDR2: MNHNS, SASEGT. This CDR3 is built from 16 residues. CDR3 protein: CASSVLAGGITDTQYF. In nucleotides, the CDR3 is TGTGCCAGCAGTGTACTAGCGGGGGGGATCACAGATACGCAGTATTTT.

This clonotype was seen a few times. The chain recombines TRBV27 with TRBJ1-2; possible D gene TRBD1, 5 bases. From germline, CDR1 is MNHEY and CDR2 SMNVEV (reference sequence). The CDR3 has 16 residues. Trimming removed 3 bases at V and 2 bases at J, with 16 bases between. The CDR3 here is CASSFPAREHNYGYTF. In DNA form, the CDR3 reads TGTGCCAGCAGTTTCCCCGCCAGGGAGCACAACTATGGCTACACCTTC.

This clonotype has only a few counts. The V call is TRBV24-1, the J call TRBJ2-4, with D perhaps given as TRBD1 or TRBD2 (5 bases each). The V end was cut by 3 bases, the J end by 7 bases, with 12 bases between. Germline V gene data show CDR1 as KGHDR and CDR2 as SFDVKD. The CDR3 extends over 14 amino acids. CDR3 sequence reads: CATSDVGEMNIQYF. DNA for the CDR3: TGTGCCACCAGTGATGTGGGGGAGATGAACATTCAGTACTTC.

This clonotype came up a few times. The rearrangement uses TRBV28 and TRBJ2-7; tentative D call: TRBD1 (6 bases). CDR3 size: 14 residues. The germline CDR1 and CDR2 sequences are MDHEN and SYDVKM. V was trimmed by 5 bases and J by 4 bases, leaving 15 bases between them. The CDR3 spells CASSETGSKYEQYF. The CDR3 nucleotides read TGTGCCAGCAGTGAGACAGGTTCTAAGTACGAGCAGTACTTC.